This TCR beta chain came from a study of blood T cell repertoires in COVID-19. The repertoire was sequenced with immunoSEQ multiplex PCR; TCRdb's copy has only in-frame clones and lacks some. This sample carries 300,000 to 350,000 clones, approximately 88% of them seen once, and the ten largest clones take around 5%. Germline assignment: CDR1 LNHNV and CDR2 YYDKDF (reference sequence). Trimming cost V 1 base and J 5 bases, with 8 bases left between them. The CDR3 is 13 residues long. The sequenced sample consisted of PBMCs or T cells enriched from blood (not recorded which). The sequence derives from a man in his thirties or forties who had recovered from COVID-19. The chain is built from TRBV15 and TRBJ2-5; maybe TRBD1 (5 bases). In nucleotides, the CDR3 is TGTGCCACCAGCAGAGGTTCAGGGGAGACCCAGTACTTC. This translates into CATSRGSGETQYF.